Listed here is a single T cell receptor (beta chain). Its specific antigen is unknown. One base away there is no much larger clone; base qualities are not given. The sample holds other DNA sequences that translate to the same CDR3. The CDR3 measures 14 amino acids from cysteine to phenylalanine. Only the CDR3 DNA is retained, 42 bases long and in frame from the first base. The V and J ends are trimmed by 4 bases and 0 bases, leaving 4 bases between them. CDR1 is given as SNHLY and CDR2 as FYNNEI, both from the germline V gene. This specimen's time point label, per the study, means: baseline pretreatment blood. The sample's treatment or condition label is to be understood as: 15 Gy SBRT to primary tumor, nephrectomy 4 weeks later. Serial peripheral blood from radiation-treated patients was sampled at baseline, 2 weeks and 4 weeks after SBRT to track tumor-enriched clonotypes. Renal cell carcinoma with clear cell pathology was present in all patients. Genomic DNA for TCR sequencing was prepared using the QIAamp DNA Blood Mini Kit (Qiagen). The analyses included just those samples that passed every quality control check.

The sample comes from a study of radiation and T cells in renal cell carcinoma (dated by TCRdb to 2018 to 2020). Notes on the research overall: Samples came from a clinical trial, in which primary renal cell carcinomas received 15 Gy stereotactic body radiation therapy followed by nephrectomy 4 weeks later. TCR beta sequencing covered roughly 53 samples in total, comprising approximately 26 tumors and 27 peripheral blood samples. Across all 50 or so samples, several million unique CDR3 nucleotide sequences encoding around 2,500,000 unique CDR3 amino acid sequences were identified. Study-wide findings and limitations: Dynamics of the blood repertoire were not tracked past 4 weeks after treatment. In blood, the top tumor clonotypes increased from baseline to 2 weeks after radiation and then shrank by 4 weeks, which suggests a temporary expansion of tumor-resident clones. Because pretreatment tumor biopsies were not available, the study could not determine whether clonotypes were already present within the tumor at baseline. Effects of radiation dose or scheduling on the TCR repertoire could not be addressed with the single-armed trial design.

Following the manufacturer's recommendations, the immunoSEQ kit was used to generate TCR beta libraries from genomic DNA. Library preparation used a first multiplex PCR with proprietary primers, then a second PCR adding unique barcodes, with bead cleanups after each round. A kit-provided positive control reaction and a negative control reaction were included in every sample batch. The final libraries were assessed on an Agilent 4200 TapeStation D1000 ScreenTape, pooled by volume, and quantified by qPCR. Sequencing ran on an Illumina NextSeq500 with a MidOutput 150-cycle cartridge, using 156 Read1 and 15 Index1 cycles with kit custom primers. The pooled library was loaded at 0.95 to 1 pM, with a roughly 20% PhiX control spiked in. On the authors' methods: Vendor-processed data were analyzed in R, and a clonotype was defined as all T cells sharing the same CDR3 nucleotide sequence. For clone abundance analyses, frequencies were normalized to the 10,000 most abundant clones per sample. Before analysis, public T cell clones were removed, and these numbered fewer than five per sample on average. A difference in abundance of at least 32-fold between compartments was used to define tumor-enriched and baseline blood-enriched clonotypes. A beta-binomial differential abundance model was used to identify clonotypes that were expanded or contracted between blood time points. The Baroni-Urbani and Buser coefficient was used to measure tumor-blood repertoire similarity, and groups were compared with two-tailed Wilcoxon tests in R. What TCRdb holds here is the immuneACCESS table cut down to in-frame rearrangements. Part of the clones is not present; checked against another copy, under half of the missing clones reflect an unresolved V gene, and the others are unexplained. V and J calls plus clone size are reproduced from that table; the DNA served to infer D and trimming. The sample records tens of thousands of clones, about 79% of which are singletons. The ten largest make up roughly 6.8% of the sample.

The chain couples TRBV2 to TRBJ2-6, with no reliable assignment of the D segment. The TCR comes from a man in his 60s with renal cell carcinoma. Sequencing used blood, obtained from a patient whose treatment included radiotherapy and nephrectomy. Here the CDR3 is given as CASSGASGANVLTF. The bases are TGTGCCAGCAGTGGGGCCTCTGGGGCCAACGTCCTGACTTTC.